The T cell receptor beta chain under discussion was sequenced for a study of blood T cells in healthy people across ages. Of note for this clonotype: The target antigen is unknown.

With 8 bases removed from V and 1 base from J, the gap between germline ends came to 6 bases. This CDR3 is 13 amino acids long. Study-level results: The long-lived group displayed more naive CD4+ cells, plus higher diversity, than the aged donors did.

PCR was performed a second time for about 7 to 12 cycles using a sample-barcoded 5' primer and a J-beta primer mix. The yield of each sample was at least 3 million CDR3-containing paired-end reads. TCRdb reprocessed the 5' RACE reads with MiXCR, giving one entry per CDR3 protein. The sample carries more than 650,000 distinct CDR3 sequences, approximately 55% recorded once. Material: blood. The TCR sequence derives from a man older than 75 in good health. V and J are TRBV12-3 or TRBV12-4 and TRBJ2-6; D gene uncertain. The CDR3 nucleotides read TGTGCCAGCGGCGAGTCTGGGGCCAACGTCCTGACTTTC. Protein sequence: CASGESGANVLTF.